This paragraph reports one T cell receptor (beta chain). The antigen remains unidentified. Sequenced by immunoSEQ multiplex PCR; TCRdb stores in-frame clones only, minus some. The sample carries nearly 2 million clones, approximately 95% recorded once. The source of the sample is a study of shared clonotypes between healthy human individuals. Study at large: Sampling drew on donors who were a couple of women and a few men aged 18 to 49.

Findings of the study overall: Between four donors, naive CD4 clonotypes were shared at a level of about 5%. Read depth was anticipated to influence clonotype sharing among donors.

The naive CD8 population came from CD45RO-negative cells selected for CCR7, without terminally differentiated effector memory CD45RA+ cells. This CDR3 spans 17 amino acids. Between the trimmed V and J ends, which lost 2 bases and 4 bases, there was a span of 20 bases. Germline assignment: CDR1 SGDLS and CDR2 YYNGEE. The clonotype comes from a man younger than 30 in good health. The sample was naive CD8+ T cells sorted from blood. This chain uses TRBV9 with TRBJ2-3, with D perhaps matching TRBD1 (5 bases). DNA of the CDR3: TGTGCCAGCAGCGTTACTGGGGCTGTACTGCTCCCAGATACGCAGTATTTT. Protein: CASSVTGAVLLPDTQYF. Full variable domain (outside the CDR3, taken from reference TRBV9 and TRBJ2-3): DSGVTQTPKHLITATGQRVTLRCSPRSGDLSVYWYQQSLDQGLQFLIQYYNGEERAKGNILERFSAQQFPDLHSELNLSSLELGDSALYFCASSVTGAVLLPDTQYFGPGTRLTVL.